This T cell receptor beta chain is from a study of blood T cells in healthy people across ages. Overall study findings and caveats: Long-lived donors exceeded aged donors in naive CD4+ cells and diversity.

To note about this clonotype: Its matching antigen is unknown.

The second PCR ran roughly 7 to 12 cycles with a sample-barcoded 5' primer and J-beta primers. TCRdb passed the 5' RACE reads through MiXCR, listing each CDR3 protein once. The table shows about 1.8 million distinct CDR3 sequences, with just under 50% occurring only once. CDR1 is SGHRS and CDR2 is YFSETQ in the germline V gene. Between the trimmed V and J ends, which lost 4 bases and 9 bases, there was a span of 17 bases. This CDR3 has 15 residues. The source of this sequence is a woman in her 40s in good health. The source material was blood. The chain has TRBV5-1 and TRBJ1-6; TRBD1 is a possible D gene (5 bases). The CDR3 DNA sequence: TGCGCCAGCAGCAGCGGGACGGTGCGGGGTTCACCCCTCCACTTT. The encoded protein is CASSSGTVRGSPLHF. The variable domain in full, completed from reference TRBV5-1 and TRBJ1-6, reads KAGVTQTPRYLIKTRGQQVTLSCSPISGHRSVSWYQQTPGQGLQFLFEYFSETQRNKGNFPGRFSGRQFSNSRSEMNVSTLELGDSALYLCASSSGTVRGSPLHFGNGTRLTVT.